Here is one T cell receptor (beta chain) with its context. Its antigen is still unknown. The PCR ran on 60 Vbeta and 13 Jbeta primers. TCRdb keeps only in-frame clones here, not all; method: immunoSEQ multiplex PCR. The sample holds 130,000 or so clones; around 70% are singletons and the top ten take around 7%. These data belong to a study of cytomegalovirus exposure and HLA in healthy donors. Study-level points and caveats: Presence/absence analyses assumed roughly uniform sequencing depth across donors, which may not hold. An ancestry cluster, one associated with Asian ancestry, reportedly showed fewer N-insertions than the approximately 700-donor mean in a later analysis. It was reported that TCR beta sequences correctly inferred the HLA-A and HLA-B alleles for most subjects.

Germline V lookup: CDR1 MNHEY, CDR2 SVGAGI. The CDR3 totals 13 residues. V lost 4 bases and J lost 9, with 15 bases in between. While unrecorded immune exposures were likely, the donors were nominally healthy when sampled. Sequencing used PBMCs. The receptor was derived from a man aged 40-49 years in good health and CMV-seropositive. The chain combines TRBV6-5 with TRBJ1-1; no clear D. The CDR3 reads CASSSLLSGKAFF. The CDR3 nucleotides read TGTGCCAGCAGTTCTCTACTTTCGGGTAAAGCTTTCTTT.